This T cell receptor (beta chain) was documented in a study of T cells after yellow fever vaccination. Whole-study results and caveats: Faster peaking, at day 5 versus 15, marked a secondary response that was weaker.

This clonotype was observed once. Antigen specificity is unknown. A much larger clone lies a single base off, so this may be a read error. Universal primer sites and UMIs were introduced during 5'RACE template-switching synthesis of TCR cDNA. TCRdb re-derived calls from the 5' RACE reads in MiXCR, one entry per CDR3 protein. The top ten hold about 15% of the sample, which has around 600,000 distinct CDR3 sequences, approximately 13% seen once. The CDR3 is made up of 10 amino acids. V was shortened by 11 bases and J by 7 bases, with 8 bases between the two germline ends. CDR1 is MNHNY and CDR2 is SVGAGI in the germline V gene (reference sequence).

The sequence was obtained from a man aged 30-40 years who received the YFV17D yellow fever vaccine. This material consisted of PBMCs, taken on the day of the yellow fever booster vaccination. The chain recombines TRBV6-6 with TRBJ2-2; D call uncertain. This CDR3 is CARIIGELFF. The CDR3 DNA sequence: TGTGCCCGCATTATCGGGGAGCTGTTTTTT.